The entry below gives a single TCR beta chain sequence along with its context. Its target is unknown. The sample belongs to a study of CD8+ T cells in alopecia areata. At the level of the study: Treated patients received oral tofacitinib, 5 to 10 mg twice daily. Study-level results: Across lesional scalp, and particularly alopecia totalis/universalis, clonality surpassed that of normal scalp.

In each case, RNA was isolated and then reverse transcribed into cDNA as the sequencing template. Assay: immunoSEQ multiplex PCR; the TCRdb copy retains only in-frame clones and omits some. In the table there are 150,000 or so clones, around 50% of which are singletons. The study team obtained lesional scalp punch biopsies and peripheral blood from alopecia areata patients. The authors sorted CD4+ and CD8+ T cells from PBMCs. The V end lost 2 bases, the J end lost 5 bases, and 12 bases lay between the germline ends. The germline CDR1 and CDR2 sequences are KGHSH and LQKENI. The CDR3 consists of 14 residues.

The J gene is TRBJ2-5, the V gene TRBV18; perhaps TRBD2 as D (6 bases). This sequence originates from a human donor with alopecia areata. The sample here was CD4+ T cells sorted from blood, taken at week 0. The CDR3 DNA reads TGTGCCAGCTCACCAGTACTAGCCCCGGAGACCCAGTACTTC. The encoded protein is CASSPVLAPETQYF. Using reference TRBV18 and TRBJ2-5 for the parts outside the CDR3, the full variable domain is NAGVMQNPRHLVRRRGQEARLRCSPMKGHSHVYWYRQLPEEGLKFMVYLQKENIIDESGMPKERFSAEFPKEGPSILRIQQVVRGDSAAYFCASSPVLAPETQYFGPGTRLLVL.